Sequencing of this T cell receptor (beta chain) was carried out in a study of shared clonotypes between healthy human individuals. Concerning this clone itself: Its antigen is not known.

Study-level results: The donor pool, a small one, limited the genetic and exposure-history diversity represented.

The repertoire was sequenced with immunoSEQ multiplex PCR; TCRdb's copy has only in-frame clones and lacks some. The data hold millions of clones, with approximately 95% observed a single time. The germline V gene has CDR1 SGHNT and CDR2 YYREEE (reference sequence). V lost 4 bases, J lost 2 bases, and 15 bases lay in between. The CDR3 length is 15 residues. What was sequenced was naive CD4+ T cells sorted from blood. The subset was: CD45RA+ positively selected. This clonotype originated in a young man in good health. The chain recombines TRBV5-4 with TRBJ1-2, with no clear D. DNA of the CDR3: TGTGCCAGCAGCCAAAGGATAGGCGGAAACTATGGCTACACCTTC. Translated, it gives CASSQRIGGNYGYTF.